A selection of T cell receptor beta chains follows, all from one sample in a study of T cell repertoires in cytomegalovirus infection. TCRdb re-called the reads with MiXCR, one entry per CDR3 protein. The sample has nearly 550,000 distinct CDR3 sequences; 16% are singletons. Sequencing was carried out using CD8+ T cells from PBMCs. These receptors came from a human donor in good health (CMV status not recorded). Some clones in this sample may be carry-over from other donors' samples. Both conserved end residues are part of each CDR3. A D gene is named only where the DNA matches it firmly. Size values are once, few and many counts, or a class for expanded clones, and some rows have none.

>.|TRBV29-1|TRBJ2-7|TRBD1
TGCAGCGTTGAAGGTCGACAGGGGGACTCCTACGAGCAGTACTTC
CSVEGRQGDSYEQYF
>many|TRBV27|TRBJ2-1|.
TGTGCCAGCAGTTTATCGACAGCCCTGAGCTCCTACAATGAGCAGTTCTTC
CASSLSTALSSYNEQFF
>many|TRBV27|TRBJ2-1|.
TGTGCCAGCAGTTTAACGGGACACGGGGTGCCGCACCGAACCTCTCACAATGAGCAGTTCTTC
CASSLTGHGVPHRTSHNEQFF
>many|TRBV7-3|TRBJ2-1|.
TGTGCCAGCATACTAGGTGGCGAGCAGTTCTTC
CASILGGEQFF
>many|TRBV19|TRBJ2-2|.
TGTGCCAGTAGTATTTGGGCCGTCCAGAACACCGGGGAGCTGTTTTTT
CASSIWAVQNTGELFF
>few|TRBV27|TRBJ2-7|.
TGTGCCAGCCTTGAGAGGGGGGAGCAGTACTTC
CASLERGEQYF
>.|TRBV6-5|TRBJ2-7|TRBD1
TGTGCCAGCTTTCCTTTCCGGGACAGGGTGGGCGAGCAGTACTTC
CASFPFRDRVGEQYF
>many|TRBV7-2|TRBJ2-3|TRBD2
TGTGCCGGGGGACTAGGGGGGTCGTCAGATACGCAGTATTTT
CAGGLGGSSDTQYF
>many|TRBV7-9|TRBJ2-5|TRBD2
TGTGCCAGCAGGCAGATAGCGGGAATATTGAAGACCCAGTACTTC
CASRQIAGILKTQYF
>.|TRBV6-6|TRBJ2-3|.
TGTGCCAGCAGCCTCGACGCCCAGGGGGATACGCAGTATTTT
CASSLDAQGDTQYF
>few|TRBV7-9|TRBJ2-7|TRBD2
TGTGCCAGCAGCTTGGGGGGGATCTACGAGCAGTACTTC
CASSLGGIYEQYF
>.|TRBV5-6|TRBJ2-7|.
TGTGCCAGCAGCTTGGTGGCAGGGGGGGTGGACGAGCAGTACTTC
CASSLVAGGVDEQYF
>few|TRBV10-3|TRBJ2-7|.
TGTGCCATCACAGACAGCCGGGACGGACCTTACGAGCAGTACTTC
CAITDSRDGPYEQYF
>many|TRBV28|TRBJ2-5|.
TGTGCCAGCAGTTTCGGGCTCGACAATTCCTACGAGACCCAGTACTTC
CASSFGLDNSYETQYF
>few|TRBV11-1|TRBJ2-1|.
TGTGCCAGCAGCCATTTGGACCCCTCGAGCTCCTACAATGAGCAGTTCTTC
CASSHLDPSSSYNEQFF
>.|TRBV6-5|TRBJ2-3|.
TGTGCCAGCAGCCGGCGACTAGGACGAGATACGCAGTATTTT
CASSRRLGRDTQYF
>few|TRBV6-5|TRBJ1-5|.
TGTGCCAGCCAACTACAGGGTGGCAATCAGCCCCAGCATTTT
CASQLQGGNQPQHF
>many|TRBV6-1|TRBJ2-5|.
TGTGCCAGCAGTGCTAGCGGTTCAGGGGGGGAGACCCAGTACTTC
CASSASGSGGETQYF
>.|TRBV6-2/TRBV6-3|TRBJ2-1|.
TGTGCCAGCAGTTGGGCGCTATTAAGGGGAGAGCAGTTCTTC
CASSWALLRGEQFF
>many|TRBV18|TRBJ2-7|TRBD1
TGTGCCAGCTCACACCCAACCGACAGGGGATCCTACGAGCAGTACTTC
CASSHPTDRGSYEQYF
>many|TRBV24-1|TRBJ2-2|.
TGTGCCACCAGTGACTTAGCGGAGGCGAACACCGGGGAGCTGTTTTTT
CATSDLAEANTGELFF
>.|TRBV5-1|TRBJ2-3|TRBD2
TGCGCCAGCAGAGTGACTAGCGGGGGGACCACAGATACGCAGTATTTT
CASRVTSGGTTDTQYF
>many|TRBV7-8|TRBJ2-7|TRBD1
TGTGCCAGCAGCTTACCCGGGACAGAAGCCTACGAGCAGTACTTC
CASSLPGTEAYEQYF
>few|TRBV11-2|TRBJ2-1|.
TGTGCCAGCAGCTTAGGGGGGAGCAGGATCAATGAGCAGTTCTTC
CASSLGGSRINEQFF
>many|TRBV6-1|TRBJ2-1|.
TGTGCCAGCAGTGAAGCTCTATCGCCGGTGTACAATGAGCAGTTCTTC
CASSEALSPVYNEQFF
>.|TRBV4-1|TRBJ1-2|.
TGCGCCAGCAGCCAAGAAGCAGCTGGGGTGTCGGGTGGCTACACCTTC
CASSQEAAGVSGGYTF
>few|TRBV29-1|TRBJ2-1|TRBD2
TGCAGCGTTCGGTCTAGCGGGAGAAATGAGCAGTTCTTC
CSVRSSGRNEQFF
>few|TRBV28|TRBJ1-1|TRBD1
TGTGCCAGCAGTTTACTAGTACTTGATCCGGGACAGTACACTGAAGCTTTCTTT
CASSLLVLDPGQYTEAFF
>.|TRBV19|TRBJ1-5|TRBD1
TGTGCCAGTACCCCAGACAGGGGGCTGGATCAGCCCCAGCATTTT
CASTPDRGLDQPQHF
>.|TRBV27|TRBJ2-1|.
TGTGCCAGCAGTGCCACCTCGGGGTACAATGAGCAGTTCTTC
CASSATSGYNEQFF
>.|TRBV10-1|TRBJ2-5|TRBD2
TGCGCCAGCGGATGGGAGAGTAGCGGGGGGGAAGAGACCCAGTACTTC
CASGWESSGGEETQYF
>.|TRBV6-6|TRBJ1-1|.
TGTGCCAGCAGTTACTCGGAGGGGAGAGCTGAAGCTTTCTTT
CASSYSEGRAEAFF
>many|TRBV6-4|TRBJ1-2|TRBD1
TGTGCCAGCAGTGACTATCCGGGACAGGGGGCTGGCTACACCTTC
CASSDYPGQGAGYTF
>few|TRBV5-5|TRBJ2-7|.
TGTGCCAGCACCCCTGGGGGCGCGGGCCACGAGCAGTACTTC
CASTPGGAGHEQYF
>.|TRBV9|TRBJ2-7|.
TGTGCCAGCAGCGTAGATTACGCGGGGCCCGAGCAGTACTTC
CASSVDYAGPEQYF
>.|TRBV11-2|TRBJ2-7|.
TGTGCAAGCAGCTTAGATTGCTGCCCATACGAGAAGTACTTC
CASSLDCCPYEKYF
>many|TRBV19|TRBJ1-1|.
TGTGCCAGTGGTCCTCTCACTGAAGCTTTCTTT
CASGPLTEAFF
>few|TRBV11-2|TRBJ2-7|TRBD2
TGTGCCAGCAGCTTAGATTTTAAGCGGGAGGACTCCTACGAGCAGTACTTC
CASSLDFKREDSYEQYF
>many|TRBV6-5|TRBJ1-1|.
TGTGCCAGCAGGGGCAGGGATGTCGACACTGAAGCTTTCTTT
CASRGRDVDTEAFF
>many|TRBV7-8|TRBJ2-7|.
TGTGCCAGCAGCTTAGGAGGGGGGTACTCCTACGAGCAGTACTTC
CASSLGGGYSYEQYF
>few|TRBV11-2|TRBJ2-2|.
TGTGCCAGCAGCTTAGGGGAGTTAGGAGACGGGGAGCTGTTTTTT
CASSLGELGDGELFF
>many|TRBV10-3|TRBJ2-7|.
TGTGCCATCAGTGAAAGGACCTACGAGCAGTACTTC
CAISERTYEQYF
>many|TRBV27|TRBJ1-5|.
TGTGCCAGCAGTTTAAGAGGGGTTTACAATCAGCCCCAGCATTTT
CASSLRGVYNQPQHF
>many|TRBV12-3/TRBV12-4|TRBJ1-2|TRBD1
TGTGCCACCATTGGGGACAGGGGACGTGACTATGGCTACACCTTC
CATIGDRGRDYGYTF
>.|TRBV2|TRBJ2-7|.
TGTGCCAGCAAGGGCAGCATGTACGAGCAGTACTTC
CASKGSMYEQYF
>many|TRBV28|TRBJ1-1|.
TGTGCCTCCCCCCCGAGGAGGGGCGTTATGAACACTGAAGCTTTCTTT
CASPPRRGVMNTEAFF
>few|TRBV11-2|TRBJ2-1|TRBD2
TGTGCCAGCAGCCTCCCGGGACTAGCAAATGAGCAGTTCTTC
CASSLPGLANEQFF
>.|TRBV19|TRBJ1-4|.
TGTGCCAGTAGTATAGGGACAGCAACTAATGAAAAACTGTTTTTT
CASSIGTATNEKLFF
>few|TRBV27|TRBJ1-2|.
TGTGCCAGCAGCCCCCCCGGGGCGTACTATGGCTACACCTTC
CASSPPGAYYGYTF
>.|TRBV12-5|TRBJ1-3|.
TGTGCTAGTGGTTTGGTCGTCGTCCTGAACTCTGGAAACACCATATATTTT
CASGLVVVLNSGNTIYF
>.|TRBV4-2|TRBJ2-5|TRBD2
TGTGCCAGCAGCCAAGAGGGACTAGCGGGAGAGACCCAGTACTTC
CASSQEGLAGETQYF
>few|TRBV7-3|TRBJ2-2|TRBD2
TGTGCCAGCAGCTTAATCCCCGGGGGGACGAACACCGGGGAGCTGTTTTTT
CASSLIPGGTNTGELFF
>few|TRBV10-2|TRBJ2-5|.
TGCGCCAGCAGTGCCCGGGGTCGGCAAGAGACCCAGTACTTC
CASSARGRQETQYF
>.|TRBV5-1|TRBJ1-1|.
TGCGCCAGCAGCTTACAGGGTTTTCTGACTGAAGCTTTCTTT
CASSLQGFLTEAFF
>many|TRBV6-5|TRBJ1-1|.
TGTGCCAGCAGTTACGGCACGGACGGGGCCACTGAAGCTTTCTTT
CASSYGTDGATEAFF
>medium-sized|TRBV7-3|TRBJ2-5|.
TGTGCCAGCAGCCTGGCCTCCAGCGGACAAGAGACCCAGTACTTC
CASSLASSGQETQYF
>many|TRBV6-1|TRBJ1-1|.
TGTGCCAGCAGTGAAGCGCGGGGGACTGAAGCTTTCTTT
CASSEARGTEAFF
>few|TRBV6-1|TRBJ1-2|.
TGTGCCAGCAGTGGGAATTTACCCTATGGCTACACCTTC
CASSGNLPYGYTF
>few|TRBV4-2|TRBJ2-5|.
TGTGCCAGCAGCGCCCGGACGGAAAAGCAAGAGACCCAGTACTTC
CASSARTEKQETQYF